This T cell receptor (beta chain) was sequenced for a study of a mutant IDH1 vaccine in newly diagnosed glioma. Study details: Initiation of the vaccine course occurred 4-6 weeks after radiotherapy alone, or alongside temozolomide cycles. Before enrollment, the patients had been treated with radiotherapy alone, temozolomide alone, or both together. Most of them had received both.

Germline CDR1 reads SQVTM; CDR2 reads ANQGSEA. The CDR3 consists of 12 residues. Trimming pared 5 bases from V and 2 bases from J, leaving 10 bases between. Sample time point: week 11, during vaccination. Doses of 300 ug of mutant IDH1 20-mer peptide were given with topical imiquimod. Study-wide results and limits: Most patients, approximately 93%, showed vaccine-induced immune responses.

The data were produced by immunoSEQ multiplex PCR, yet TCRdb's version contains in-frame clones alone and is incomplete. The repertoire holds around 33,000 clones, with around 90% as singletons. The count of this clone is one. The antigen is unknown. This sequence was found in a young man with glioma. V usage is TRBV29-1 and J usage is TRBJ2-7; D ambiguous. Here the sequenced sample was PBMCs, taken from a glioma patient whose treatment included an IDH1 peptide vaccine. CDR3 amino acids: CSVWTVTYEQYF. The CDR3 nucleotides are TGCAGCGTTTGGACGGTTACCTACGAGCAGTACTTC.